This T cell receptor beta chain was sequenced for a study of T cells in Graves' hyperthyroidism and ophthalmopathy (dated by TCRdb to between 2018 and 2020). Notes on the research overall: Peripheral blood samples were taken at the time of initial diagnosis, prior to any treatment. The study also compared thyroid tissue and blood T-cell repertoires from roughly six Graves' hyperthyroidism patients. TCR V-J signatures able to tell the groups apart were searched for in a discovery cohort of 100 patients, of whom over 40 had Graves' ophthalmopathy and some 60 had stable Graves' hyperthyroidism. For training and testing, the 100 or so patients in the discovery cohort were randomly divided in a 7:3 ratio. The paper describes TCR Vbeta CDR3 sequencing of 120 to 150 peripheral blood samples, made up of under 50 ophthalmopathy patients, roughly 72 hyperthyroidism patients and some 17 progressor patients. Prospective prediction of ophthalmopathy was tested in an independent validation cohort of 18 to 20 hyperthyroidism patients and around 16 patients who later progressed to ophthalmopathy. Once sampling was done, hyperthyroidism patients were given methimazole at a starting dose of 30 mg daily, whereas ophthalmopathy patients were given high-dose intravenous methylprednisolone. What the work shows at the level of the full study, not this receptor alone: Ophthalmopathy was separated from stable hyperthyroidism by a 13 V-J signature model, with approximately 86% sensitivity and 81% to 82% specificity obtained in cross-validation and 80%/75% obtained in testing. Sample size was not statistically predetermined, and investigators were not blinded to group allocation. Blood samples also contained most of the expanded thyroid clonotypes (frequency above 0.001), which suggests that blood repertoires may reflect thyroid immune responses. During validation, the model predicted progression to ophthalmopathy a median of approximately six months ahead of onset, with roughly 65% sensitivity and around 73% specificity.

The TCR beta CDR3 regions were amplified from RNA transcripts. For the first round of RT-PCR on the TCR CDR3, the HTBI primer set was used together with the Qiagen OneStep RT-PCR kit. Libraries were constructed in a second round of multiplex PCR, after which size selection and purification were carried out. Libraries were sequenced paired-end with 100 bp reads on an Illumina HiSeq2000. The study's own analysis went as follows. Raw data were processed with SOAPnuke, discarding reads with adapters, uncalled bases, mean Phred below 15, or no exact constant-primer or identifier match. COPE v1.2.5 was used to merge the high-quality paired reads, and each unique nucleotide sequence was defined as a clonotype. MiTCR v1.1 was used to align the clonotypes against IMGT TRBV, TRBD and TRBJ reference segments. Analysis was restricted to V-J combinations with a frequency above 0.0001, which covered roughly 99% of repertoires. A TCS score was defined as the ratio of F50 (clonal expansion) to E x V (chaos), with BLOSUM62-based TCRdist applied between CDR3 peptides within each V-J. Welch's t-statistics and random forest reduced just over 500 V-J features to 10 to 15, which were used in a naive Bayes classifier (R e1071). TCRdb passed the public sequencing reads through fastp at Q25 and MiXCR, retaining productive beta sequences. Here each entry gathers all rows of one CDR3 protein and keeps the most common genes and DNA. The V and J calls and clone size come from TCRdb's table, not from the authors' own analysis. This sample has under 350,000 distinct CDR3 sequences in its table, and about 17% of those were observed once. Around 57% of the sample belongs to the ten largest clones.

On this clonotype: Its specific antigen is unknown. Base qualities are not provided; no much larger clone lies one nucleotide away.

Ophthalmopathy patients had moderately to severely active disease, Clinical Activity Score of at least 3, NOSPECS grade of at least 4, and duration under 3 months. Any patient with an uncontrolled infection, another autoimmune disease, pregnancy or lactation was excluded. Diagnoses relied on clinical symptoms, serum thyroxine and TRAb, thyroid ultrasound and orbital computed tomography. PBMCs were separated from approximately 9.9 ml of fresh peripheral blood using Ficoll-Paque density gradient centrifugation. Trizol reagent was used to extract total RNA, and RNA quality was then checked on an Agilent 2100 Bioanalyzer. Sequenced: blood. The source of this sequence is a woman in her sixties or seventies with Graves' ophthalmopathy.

In nucleotide form, the sequence is TGCAGCGTCGGCGCTAGCGCTGCCTACGAGCAGTACTTC. Its protein reads: CSVGASAAYEQYF. This chain joins TRBV29-1 to TRBJ2-7, with TRBD2 as a weak D call on 6 bases. A distance of 14 bases separates the germline ends of V and J, which lose 6 bases and 2 bases respectively. The CDR3, from cysteine to phenylalanine, totals 13 residues. This entry keeps only the CDR3 DNA: 39 bases, framed from base 1. From the germline V gene, CDR1 is SQVTM and CDR2 is ANQGSEA.